This TCR beta chain emerged from a study of cytomegalovirus exposure and HLA in healthy donors. General observations from the study: Cytomegalovirus association was listed for about 160 TCR beta chains. As immune exposure information, only CMV serostatus was available.

V dropped 3 bases and J dropped 5 bases, with 13 bases sitting between them. Germline CDR1 LGHNT, CDR2 FRNRAP. The CDR3 has 15 amino acids. With 60 Vbeta and 13 Jbeta primers, the PCR was carried out. Per the original data handling: Counted up in a later analysis, unique TCR beta chains came to about 80 million, with 9.5 million to 13 million shared. Profiled with immunoSEQ multiplex PCR; TCRdb holds only in-frame clones, not every one. The V and J calls and clone size are taken from that table; D and trimming were inferred from the DNA. The sample holds 100,000 to 150,000 clones, about four fifths seen once. On this clone itself: Its target is unknown.

The specimen was PBMCs. This TCR was recovered from a woman between 50 and 59 years old in good health and CMV-seropositive. This chain joins TRBV12-5 and TRBJ2-2; D may be TRBD2 (6 bases). CDR3 sequence (DNA): TGTGCTAGTGGTTTTAATGGAGGGCGGACCGGGGAGCTGTTTTTT. Residues: CASGFNGGRTGELFF.